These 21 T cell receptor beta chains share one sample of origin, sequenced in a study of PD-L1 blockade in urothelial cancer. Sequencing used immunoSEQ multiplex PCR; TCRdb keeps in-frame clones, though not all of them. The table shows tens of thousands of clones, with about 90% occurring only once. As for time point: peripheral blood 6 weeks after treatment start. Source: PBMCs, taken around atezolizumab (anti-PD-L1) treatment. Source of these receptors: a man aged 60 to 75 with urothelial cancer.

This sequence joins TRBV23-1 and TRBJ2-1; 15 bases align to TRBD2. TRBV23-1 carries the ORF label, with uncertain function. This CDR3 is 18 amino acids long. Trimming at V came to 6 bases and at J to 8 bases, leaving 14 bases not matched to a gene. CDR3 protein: CASRQAGLAGGRSYEQFF. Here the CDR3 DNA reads TGCGCCAGCAGACAGGCGGGACTAGCGGGAGGTCGGTCTTATGAGCAGTTCTTC.

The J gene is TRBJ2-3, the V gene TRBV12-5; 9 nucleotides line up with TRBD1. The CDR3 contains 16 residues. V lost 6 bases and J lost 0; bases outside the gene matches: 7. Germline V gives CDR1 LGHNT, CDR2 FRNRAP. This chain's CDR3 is CASGPGQGSSTDTQYF. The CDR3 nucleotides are TGTGCTAGTGGCCCCGGACAGGGGTCGAGCACAGATACGCAGTATTTT.

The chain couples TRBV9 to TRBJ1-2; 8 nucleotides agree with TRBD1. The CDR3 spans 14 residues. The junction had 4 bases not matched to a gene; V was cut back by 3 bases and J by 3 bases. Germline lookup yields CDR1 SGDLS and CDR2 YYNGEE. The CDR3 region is CASSEQGAHYGYTF. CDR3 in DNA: TGTGCCAGCAGCGAGCAGGGGGCCCACTATGGCTACACCTTC.

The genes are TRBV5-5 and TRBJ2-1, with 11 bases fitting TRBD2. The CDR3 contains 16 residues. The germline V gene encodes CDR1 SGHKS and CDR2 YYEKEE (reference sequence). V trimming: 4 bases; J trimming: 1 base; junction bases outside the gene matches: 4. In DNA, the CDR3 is TGTGCCAGCAGCGAAAGACTAGCGGGATCCTACAATGAGCAGTTCTTC. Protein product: CASSERLAGSYNEQFF.

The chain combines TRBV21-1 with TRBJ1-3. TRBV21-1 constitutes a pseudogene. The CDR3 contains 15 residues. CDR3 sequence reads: CASSMRDPALDTIYF. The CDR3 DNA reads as TGTGCCAGCAGCATGCGGGATCCTGCCTTGGACACCATATATTTT.

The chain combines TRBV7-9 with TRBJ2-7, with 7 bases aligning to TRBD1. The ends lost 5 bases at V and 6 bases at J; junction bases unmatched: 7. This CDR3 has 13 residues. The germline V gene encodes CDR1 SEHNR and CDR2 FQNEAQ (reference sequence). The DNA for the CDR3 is TGTGCCAGCAGCCCACAACCAGGGGGCGAGCAGTACTTC. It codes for CASSPQPGGEQYF.

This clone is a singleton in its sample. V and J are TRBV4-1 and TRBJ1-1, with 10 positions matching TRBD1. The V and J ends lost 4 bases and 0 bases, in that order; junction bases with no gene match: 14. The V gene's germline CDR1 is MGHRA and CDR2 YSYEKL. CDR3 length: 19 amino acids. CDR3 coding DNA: TGCGCCAGCAGCCGTCCCCGGGACAGGGGCTCCTCCATGAACACTGAAGCTTTCTTT. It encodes CASSRPRDRGSSMNTEAFF.

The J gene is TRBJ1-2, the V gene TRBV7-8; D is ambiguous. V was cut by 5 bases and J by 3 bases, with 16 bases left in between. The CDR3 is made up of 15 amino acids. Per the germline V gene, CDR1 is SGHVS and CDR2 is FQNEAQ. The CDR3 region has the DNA TGTGCCAGCAGCCTAGACTCAATCGGTCACTATGGCTACACCTTC. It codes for CASSLDSIGHYGYTF. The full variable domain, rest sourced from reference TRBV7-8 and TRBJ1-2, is GAGVSQSPRYKVAKRGQDVALRCDPISGHVSLFWYQQALGQGPEFLTYFQNEAQLDKSGLPSDRFFAERPEGSVSTLKIQRTQQEDSAVYLCASSLDSIGHYGYTFGSGTRLTVV.

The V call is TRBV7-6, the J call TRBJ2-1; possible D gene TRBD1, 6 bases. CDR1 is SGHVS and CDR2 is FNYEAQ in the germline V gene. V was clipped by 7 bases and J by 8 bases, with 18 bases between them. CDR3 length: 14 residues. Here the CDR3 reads CASNMGAEWDEQFF. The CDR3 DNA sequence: TGTGCCAGCAATATGGGGGCAGAGTGGGATGAGCAGTTCTTC.

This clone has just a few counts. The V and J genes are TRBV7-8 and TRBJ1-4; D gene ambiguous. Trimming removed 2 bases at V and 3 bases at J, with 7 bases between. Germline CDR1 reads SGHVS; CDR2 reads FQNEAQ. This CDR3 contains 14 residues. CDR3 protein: CASSLFSANEKLFF. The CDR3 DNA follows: TGTGCCAGCAGCTTATTTTCAGCTAATGAAAAACTGTTTTTT.

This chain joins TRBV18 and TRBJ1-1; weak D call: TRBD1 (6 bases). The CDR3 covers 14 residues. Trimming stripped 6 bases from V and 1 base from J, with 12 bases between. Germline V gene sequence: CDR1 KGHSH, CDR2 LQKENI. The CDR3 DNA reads TGTGCCAGCTCGTGGGACACAGAGAACACTGAAGCTTTCTTT. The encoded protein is CASSWDTENTEAFF. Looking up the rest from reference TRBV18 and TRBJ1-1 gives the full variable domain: NAGVMQNPRHLVRRRGQEARLRCSPMKGHSHVYWYRQLPEEGLKFMVYLQKENIIDESGMPKERFSAEFPKEGPSILRIQQVVRGDSAAYFCASSWDTENTEAFFGQGTRLTVV.

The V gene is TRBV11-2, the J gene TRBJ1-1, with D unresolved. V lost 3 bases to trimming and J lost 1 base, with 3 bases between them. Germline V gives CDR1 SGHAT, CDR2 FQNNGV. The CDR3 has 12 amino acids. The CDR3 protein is CASSFRNTEAFF. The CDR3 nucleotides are TGTGCCAGCAGCTTTCGGAACACTGAAGCTTTCTTT.

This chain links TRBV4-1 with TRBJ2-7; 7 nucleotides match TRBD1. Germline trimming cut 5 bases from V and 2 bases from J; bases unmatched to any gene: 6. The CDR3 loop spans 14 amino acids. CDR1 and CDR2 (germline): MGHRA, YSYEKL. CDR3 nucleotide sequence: TGCGCCAGCAGCAGTGACAGGGCCCCCTACGAGCAGTACTTC. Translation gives CASSSDRAPYEQYF.

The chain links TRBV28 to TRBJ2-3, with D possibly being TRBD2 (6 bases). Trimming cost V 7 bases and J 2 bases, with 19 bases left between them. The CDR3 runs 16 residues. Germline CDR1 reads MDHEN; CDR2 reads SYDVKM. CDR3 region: CASKIRGGKSTDTQYF. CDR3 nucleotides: TGTGCCAGCAAAATTAGGGGCGGGAAGTCCACAGATACGCAGTATTTT.

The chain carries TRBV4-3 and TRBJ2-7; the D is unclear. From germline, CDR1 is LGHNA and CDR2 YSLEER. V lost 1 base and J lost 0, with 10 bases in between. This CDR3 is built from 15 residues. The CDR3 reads CASSQGPESSYEQYF. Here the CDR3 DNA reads TGCGCCAGCAGCCAAGGTCCGGAGAGCTCCTACGAGCAGTACTTC.

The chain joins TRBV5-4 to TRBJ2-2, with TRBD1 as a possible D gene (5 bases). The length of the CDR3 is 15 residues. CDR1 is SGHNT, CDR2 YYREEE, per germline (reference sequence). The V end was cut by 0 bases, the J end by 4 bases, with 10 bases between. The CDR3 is CASSLARVTTGELFF. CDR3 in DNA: TGTGCCAGCAGCTTGGCCAGGGTGACCACCGGGGAGCTGTTTTTT.

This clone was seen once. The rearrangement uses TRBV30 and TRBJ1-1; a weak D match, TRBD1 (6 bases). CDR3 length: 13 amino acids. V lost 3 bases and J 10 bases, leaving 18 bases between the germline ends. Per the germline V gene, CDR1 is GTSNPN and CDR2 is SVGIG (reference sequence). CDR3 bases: TGTGCCTGGAGCCACGGGGGGGCAGAGGGAGCTTTCTTT. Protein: CAWSHGGAEGAFF.

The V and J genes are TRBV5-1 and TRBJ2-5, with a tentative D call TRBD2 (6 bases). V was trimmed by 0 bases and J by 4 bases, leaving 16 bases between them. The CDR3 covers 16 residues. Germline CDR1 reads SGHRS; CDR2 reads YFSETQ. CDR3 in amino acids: CASSLATGAPGETQYF. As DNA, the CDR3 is TGCGCCAGCAGCTTGGCCACGGGAGCCCCAGGAGAGACCCAGTACTTC.

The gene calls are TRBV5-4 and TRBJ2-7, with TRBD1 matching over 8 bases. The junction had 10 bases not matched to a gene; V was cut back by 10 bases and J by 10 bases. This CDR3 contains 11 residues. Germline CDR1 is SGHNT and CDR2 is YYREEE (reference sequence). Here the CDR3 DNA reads TGTGCCGTTCGTTCCGGGACAGGTCAGTACTTC. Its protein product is CAVRSGTGQYF.

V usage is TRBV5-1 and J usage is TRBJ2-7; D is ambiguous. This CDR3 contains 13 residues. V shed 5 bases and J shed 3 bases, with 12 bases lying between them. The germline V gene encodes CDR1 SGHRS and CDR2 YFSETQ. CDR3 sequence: CASSLPSVYEQYF. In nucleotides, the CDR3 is TGCGCCAGCAGTCTGCCGTCGGTCTACGAGCAGTACTTC.

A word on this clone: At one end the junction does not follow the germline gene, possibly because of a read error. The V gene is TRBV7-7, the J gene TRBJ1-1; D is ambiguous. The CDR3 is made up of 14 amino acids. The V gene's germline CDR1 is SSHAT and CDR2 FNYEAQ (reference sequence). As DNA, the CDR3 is TGTGCTAGCACCCTAGCGACTCCTTCGGTTGAAGCTTTCTTT. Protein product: CASTLATPSVEAFF. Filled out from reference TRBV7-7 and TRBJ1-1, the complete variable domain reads GAGVSQSPRYKVTKRGQDVTLRCDPISSHATLYWYQQALGQGPEFLTYFNYEAQPDKSGLPSDRFSAERPEGSISTLTIQRTEQRDSAMYRCASTLATPSVEAFFGQGTRLTVV.